Listed below are T cell receptor beta chains from one sample, sequenced in a study of human T cells and chemical hapten exposure. TCRdb passed the RACE reads through MiXCR, listing each CDR3 protein once. Altogether around 70,000 distinct CDR3 sequences are present, approximately 6.5% being singletons, with the ten largest covering 3% to 4%. Material: whole blood. These receptors all come from a female donor in good health. Some clones in this sample may be carry-over from other donors' samples. Both conserved end residues are part of each CDR3. The D gene is left open where the match is weak. Clone size is stated in some rows and not others, as once, few, many or a class when expanded.

d_gene	v_gene	j_gene	abundance	CDR3aa	CDR3nt
NA	TRBV5-1	TRBJ2-3	many	CASMRRGGTSTDTQYF	TGCGCCAGCATGAGGCGAGGCGGTACTAGCACAGATACGCAGTATTTT
TRBD2	TRBV28	TRBJ2-3	NA	CASRPGLAGTDTQYF	TGTGCCAGCAGACCGGGACTAGCGGGTACCGATACGCAGTATTTT
TRBD2	TRBV10-3	TRBJ2-7	NA	CAISEGLAGYEQYF	TGTGCCATCAGTGAGGGTCTAGCGGGATACGAGCAGTACTTC
NA	TRBV12-3/TRBV12-4	TRBJ2-3	many	CASSTGFDTQYF	TGTGCCAGCAGTACAGGGTTTGATACGCAGTATTTT
NA	TRBV12-3/TRBV12-4	TRBJ2-7	many	CASSSVAYEQYF	TGTGCCAGCAGCTCCGTAGCGTACGAGCAGTACTTC
NA	TRBV12-3/TRBV12-4	TRBJ1-4	NA	CASSLAGSTNEKLFF	TGTGCCAGCAGTTTAGCTGGCTCAACTAATGAAAAACTGTTTTTT
NA	TRBV2	TRBJ2-4	many	CASRESGIAKNIQYF	TGTGCCAGCAGGGAGTCAGGGATTGCCAAAAACATTCAGTACTTC
TRBD2	TRBV6-1	TRBJ2-7	many	CASSEDPASGIYEQYF	TGTGCCAGCAGTGAAGACCCCGCTAGCGGCATATACGAGCAGTACTTC
TRBD2	TRBV11-2	TRBJ2-3	many	CASSALAGASTDTQYF	TGTGCCAGCAGCGCTCTAGCGGGAGCGAGCACAGATACGCAGTATTTT
NA	TRBV5-5	TRBJ1-5	many	CASSLIDNQPQHF	TGTGCCAGCAGCTTGATTGACAATCAGCCCCAGCATTTT
TRBD1	TRBV3-1	TRBJ2-5	few	CASNKGGETQYF	TGTGCCAGCAATAAAGGGGGCGAGACCCAGTACTTC
NA	TRBV5-4	TRBJ1-2	NA	CASSLEGRGGYGYTF	TGTGCCAGCAGCTTGGAGGGCAGGGGCGGCTATGGCTACACCTTC
NA	TRBV30	TRBJ1-3	NA	CAWSVGGPGNTIYF	TGTGCCTGGAGTGTCGGTGGACCTGGAAACACCATATATTTT
NA	TRBV20-1	TRBJ2-3	many	CSASQGLGDTQYF	TGCAGTGCTAGCCAGGGGTTGGGAGATACGCAGTATTTT
TRBD1	TRBV10-3	TRBJ2-7	many	CAISRTGSDEQYF	TGTGCCATCAGTCGGACAGGGTCGGACGAGCAGTACTTC
NA	TRBV21-1	TRBJ1-3	NA	CAGRPRNTIYF	TGTGCCGGCAGGCCTAGAAACACCATATATTTT
NA	TRBV7-2	TRBJ1-1	many	CASSFRRDTEAFF	TGTGCCAGCAGCTTTCGTAGGGACACTGAAGCTTTCTTT
NA	TRBV6-5	TRBJ2-7	few	CASSDRLNEQYF	TGTGCCAGCAGCGACCGCCTGAACGAGCAGTACTTC
NA	TRBV10-3	TRBJ1-3	many	CAISTGFSGNTIYF	TGTGCCATCAGTACAGGTTTCTCTGGAAACACCATATATTTT
TRBD2	TRBV20-1	TRBJ2-7	few	CSARGLADTYEQYF	TGCAGTGCTAGAGGACTAGCGGACACCTACGAGCAGTACTTC
NA	TRBV28	TRBJ2-6	NA	CASNEYLVSGANVLTF	TGTGCCAGCAACGAGTACTTGGTCTCTGGGGCCAACGTCCTGACTTTC
NA	TRBV13	TRBJ2-2	many	CASSLIGQNTGELFF	TGTGCCAGCAGCTTAATAGGACAAAACACCGGGGAGCTGTTTTTT
NA	TRBV4-3	TRBJ1-1	NA	CASSQDSANTEAFF	TGCGCCAGCAGCCAAGATTCAGCTAACACTGAAGCTTTCTTT
TRBD1	TRBV6-6	TRBJ1-1	many	CASTKDRGSETEAFF	TGTGCCAGCACTAAGGACAGGGGGTCTGAGACTGAAGCTTTCTTT
NA	TRBV29-1	TRBJ2-3	few	CSVEDRGFYPDTQYF	TGCAGCGTTGAAGATCGGGGCTTCTACCCAGATACGCAGTATTTT
TRBD1	TRBV2	TRBJ1-5	few	CASRDRDRVNQPQHF	TGTGCCAGCAGGGACAGGGATAGGGTCAATCAGCCCCAGCATTTT
NA	TRBV7-8	TRBJ2-7	few	CASSFNQGGGEQYF	TGTGCCAGCAGCTTTAATCAGGGAGGGGGCGAGCAGTACTTC
NA	TRBV5-1	TRBJ2-1	many	CASSLSPSYNEQFF	TGCGCCAGCAGCTTGAGTCCCTCCTACAATGAGCAGTTCTTC
NA	TRBV29-1	TRBJ2-5	few	CSVTGTDEETQYF	TGCAGCGTGACCGGGACGGATGAAGAGACCCAGTACTTC
NA	TRBV12-3/TRBV12-4	TRBJ2-1	NA	CASSLVPSVSSYNEQFF	TGTGCCAGCAGTTTAGTCCCTAGCGTTAGCTCCTACAATGAGCAGTTCTTC
NA	TRBV2	TRBJ1-5	many	CASTLGGGGNQPQHF	TGTGCCAGCACCCTGGGCGGTGGAGGCAATCAGCCCCAGCATTTT
NA	TRBV2	TRBJ1-6	few	CASSEALRAGNSPLHF	TGTGCCAGCAGTGAAGCGCTTCGAGCCGGCAATTCACCCCTCCACTTT
TRBD2	TRBV19	TRBJ2-7	NA	CASRSGTSVGEQYF	TGTGCCAGTAGGTCGGGGACTAGCGTCGGTGAGCAGTACTTC
NA	TRBV2	TRBJ1-4	few	CASRDSNEKLFF	TGTGCCAGCAGGGACAGCAATGAAAAACTGTTTTTT
TRBD2	TRBV2	TRBJ2-1	many	CASSGLAVGEQFF	TGTGCCAGCAGTGGACTAGCTGTCGGTGAGCAGTTCTTC
NA	TRBV28	TRBJ2-7	many	CASSPARGSYEQYF	TGTGCCAGCAGTCCCGCGCGAGGGAGCTACGAGCAGTACTTC
NA	TRBV3-1	TRBJ2-3	many	CASSQALDTQYF	TGTGCCAGCAGCCAAGCGTTGGATACGCAGTATTTT
NA	TRBV20-1	TRBJ2-1	few	CSGAGGLTYNEQFF	TGCAGTGGGGCAGGGGGACTAACCTACAATGAGCAGTTCTTC
TRBD1	TRBV28	TRBJ1-2	many	CASSYPDRLYGYTF	TGTGCCAGCAGTTACCCGGACAGGCTCTATGGCTACACCTTC
NA	TRBV14	TRBJ2-4	many	CASSQGLAKNIQYF	TGTGCCAGCAGCCAGGGGCTAGCCAAAAACATTCAGTACTTC
NA	TRBV7-9	TRBJ2-3	many	CASSLGSTLADTQYF	TGTGCCAGCAGCTTAGGATCTACGTTGGCAGATACGCAGTATTTT
NA	TRBV12-3/TRBV12-4	TRBJ2-2	few	CASSQQGFPTGELFF	TGTGCCAGCAGTCAACAGGGCTTCCCCACCGGGGAGCTGTTTTTT
TRBD1	TRBV15	TRBJ2-7	many	CATSRVGTGGRGEQYF	TGTGCCACCAGCAGAGTGGGGACAGGGGGCAGGGGCGAGCAGTACTTC
NA	TRBV28	TRBJ2-6	NA	CASSLNPSGANVLTF	TGTGCCAGCAGTCTGAACCCGTCTGGGGCCAACGTCCTGACTTTC
NA	TRBV29-1	TRBJ2-2	NA	CSGTVNTGELFF	TGCAGCGGGACAGTGAACACCGGGGAGCTGTTTTTT
NA	TRBV24-1	TRBJ2-1	many	CATSYSVYNEQFF	TGTGCCACCAGTTACAGTGTCTACAATGAGCAGTTCTTC
TRBD2	TRBV20-1	TRBJ2-3	many	CSARPSGRDGTQYF	TGCAGTGCCCGCCCTAGCGGGAGGGACGGTACGCAGTATTTT
NA	TRBV6-5	TRBJ1-3	few	CASSGQGNTIYF	TGTGCCAGCAGCGGACAGGGAAACACCATATATTTT
NA	TRBV29-1	TRBJ1-2	few	CSVEDFIFGQLNYGYTF	TGCAGCGTTGAAGACTTCATCTTCGGACAGCTTAACTATGGCTACACCTTC
NA	TRBV5-4	TRBJ2-7	NA	CASSEDGPRGYNEQYF	TGTGCCAGCAGCGAAGACGGACCCCGCGGGTACAACGAGCAGTACTTC
NA	TRBV27	TRBJ1-2	many	CASSGTPWQGYTF	TGTGCCAGCAGCGGGACGCCCTGGCAAGGCTACACCTTC
TRBD2	TRBV7-2	TRBJ2-3	NA	CASSLGGGRTDTQYF	TGTGCCAGCAGCTTAGGCGGGGGTCGCACAGATACGCAGTATTTT
NA	TRBV28	TRBJ2-4	NA	CASSVSLAKNIQYF	TGTGCCAGCAGTGTATCGCTAGCCAAAAACATTCAGTACTTC
NA	TRBV12-3/TRBV12-4	TRBJ1-2	many	CASSFRELYGYTF	TGTGCCAGCAGTTTCAGAGAACTCTATGGCTACACCTTC
NA	TRBV21-1	TRBJ2-5	many	CASSPIGEQETQYF	TGTGCCAGCAGCCCGATCGGGGAGCAAGAGACCCAGTACTTC
TRBD1	TRBV24-1	TRBJ1-5	few	CATSDPRTGEDQPQHF	TGTGCCACCAGTGATCCGAGGACAGGGGAGGATCAGCCCCAGCATTTT
TRBD2	TRBV6-2/TRBV6-3	TRBJ2-3	many	CASSQIAGGADTQYF	TGTGCCAGCAGCCAGATAGCGGGAGGGGCGGATACGCAGTATTTT